Each of the 8 T cell receptor beta chains below was sequenced from the same sample in a study of T cell responses to AZD1222 COVID-19 vaccine (dated by TCRdb to the early 2020s). The time point label corresponds to: baseline before first vaccination. Library creation used the immunoSEQ multiplex PCR assay. The immuneACCESS repertoire file appears here via TCRdb, limited to in-frame rearrangements. These files lack a portion of the clones; in checked studies, under half of the deficit traces to unresolved V genes, and the cause of the others is not known. Within this sample are roughly 100,000 clones, with nearly 90% of them counted one time only. Less than 3.5% of the sample is held by the ten biggest clonotypes. This sample comprised peripheral blood, obtained on day 0 of AZD1222 vaccination. The origin of the receptors is an adult in good health.

The gene calls are TRBV2 and TRBJ2-3; 8 bases line up with TRBD2. CDR1 and CDR2 (germline): SNHLY, FYNNEI. V lost 7 bases and J lost 4; bases outside the gene matches: 7. There are 14 residues in the CDR3. CDR3 sequence: CASKSGGVADTQYF. CDR3 coding DNA: TGTGCCAGCAAGTCGGGAGGGGTGGCAGATACGCAGTATTTT.

The V and J genes are TRBV14 and TRBJ2-1, with 7 bases aligning to TRBD1. CDR3 size: 17 residues. CDR1 and CDR2 from the germline V gene are SGHDN and FVKESK. The ends lost 5 bases at V and 8 bases at J; junction bases unmatched: 18. CDR3 bases: TGTGCCAGCAGCTCTACTCACCCTTCCGGAAGGGGGCATGAGCAGTTCTTC. Its protein product is CASSSTHPSGRGHEQFF.

The genes are TRBV25-1 and TRBJ1-1; 8 nucleotides match TRBD1. The germline V gene encodes CDR1 MGHDK and CDR2 SYGVNS. The junction had 4 bases not matched to a gene; V was cut back by 6 bases and J by 1 base. The length of the CDR3 is 14 residues. This CDR3 reads CASRPQGANTEAFF. The CDR3 nucleotides are TGTGCCAGCAGGCCCCAGGGGGCGAACACTGAAGCTTTCTTT.

The J gene is TRBJ1-2, the V gene TRBV5-6; weak D call: TRBD1 (5 bases). The length of the CDR3 is 12 residues. The germline V and J ends were trimmed by 4 bases and 8 bases, with 12 bases remaining between them. Germline CDR1 and CDR2: SGHDT and YYEEEE. The CDR3: CASSRGLWGYTF. CDR3 DNA sequence: TGTGCCAGCAGCCGGGGCCTCTGGGGCTACACCTTC.

V is TRBV30 and J is TRBJ1-1, with D uncertain. CDR3 length: 11 residues. V shed 3 bases and J shed 4 bases, with 6 bases lying between them. Germline loops: CDR1 GTSNPN, CDR2 SVGIG (reference sequence). Here the CDR3 DNA reads TGTGCCTGGAGCAGGAGCACTGAAGCTTTCTTT. Amino acids: CAWSRSTEAFF. The whole variable domain, remainder taken from reference TRBV30 and TRBJ1-1, is SQTIHQWPATLVQPVGSPLSLECTVEGTSNPNLYWYRQAAGRGLQLLFYSVGIGQISSEVPQNLSASRPQDRQFILSSKKLLLSDSGFYLCAWSRSTEAFFGQGTRLTVV.

The J gene is TRBJ2-5, the V gene TRBV9, with D hard to call. This CDR3 spans 14 amino acids. Trimming took 4 bases from V and 1 from J, leaving 11 bases between them. CDR1 SGDLS and CDR2 YYNGEE come from the germline V gene. DNA for the CDR3: TGTGCCAGCAGCCCGCGGCCGTTCCAAGAGACCCAGTACTTC. Translating it yields CASSPRPFQETQYF.

The rearrangement links TRBV4-1 to TRBJ1-4; D is uncertain. The CDR3 runs 14 residues. V lost 3 bases and J lost 0, with 5 bases in between. Germline V CDR1 and CDR2: MGHRA, YSYEKL. The CDR3 loop is CASSQGSTNEKLFF. For the CDR3, the DNA is TGCGCCAGCAGCCAGGGGTCAACTAATGAAAAACTGTTTTTT.

The V gene is TRBV12-5, the J gene TRBJ1-1; D is ambiguous. Trimming stripped 1 base from V and 8 bases from J, with 11 bases between. The germline V gene has CDR1 LGHNT and CDR2 FRNRAP. The CDR3 consists of 13 residues. The CDR3 loop is CASGLARVQEAFF. The CDR3 nucleotides are TGTGCTAGTGGTTTGGCTAGAGTCCAGGAAGCTTTCTTT.